The 25 T cell receptor beta chains given below trace back to one sample, sequenced in a study of CD8 T cells in ankylosing spondylitis. In TCRdb, the 5' RACE reads were re-called with MiXCR into one record per CDR3 protein. The sample shows some 220,000 distinct CDR3 sequences, over 9.5% of them seen only once. Specimen: blood, either unsorted or a sorted T cell fraction (not recorded which). These receptors all stem from a male donor with ankylosing spondylitis or in good health (not recorded which).

This clonotype has at least ten counts. The chain is built from TRBV4-2 and TRBJ2-1; 7 bases match TRBD2. V shed 0 bases and J 0 bases; nucleotides not matched to a gene: 5. Per germline, CDR1 LGHNA and CDR2 YNFKEQ. The CDR3 is 17 residues long. CDR3 coding DNA: TGTGCCAGCAGCCAAGAACTGCGGGGGAGCTCCTACAATGAGCAGTTCTTC. This sequence encodes CASSQELRGSSYNEQFF.

This clonotype was seen ten or more times. J is TRBJ2-3 and V is TRBV5-6; no firm D call. Per germline, CDR1 SGHDT and CDR2 YYEEEE. V dropped 3 bases and J dropped 2 bases, with 19 bases sitting between them. The CDR3 is made up of 17 amino acids. The CDR3 loop is CASSSSKSAPLTDTQYF. The CDR3 nucleotides read TGTGCCAGCAGCTCGTCGAAGTCAGCGCCGCTCACAGATACGCAGTATTTT.

This clonotype has ten or more counts. The rearrangement uses TRBV4-1 and TRBJ2-1; no firm D call. V was shortened by 0 bases and J by 5 bases, with 5 bases between the two germline ends. The CDR3 contains 13 residues. Germline V gives CDR1 MGHRA, CDR2 YSYEKL. DNA of the CDR3: TGCGCCAGCAGCCAAGATCAGCACAATGAGCAGTTCTTC. This encodes CASSQDQHNEQFF.

At least ten counts were recorded for this clonotype. The V gene is TRBV10-3, the J gene TRBJ2-1; the D is unclear. Trimming stripped 4 bases from V and 0 bases from J, with 19 bases between. This CDR3 region has 18 residues. Germline V gives CDR1 ENHRY, CDR2 SYGVKD. This chain's CDR3 is CAISGVGRVPSSYNEQFF. DNA for the CDR3: TGTGCCATCAGTGGGGTAGGTAGGGTCCCCAGCTCCTACAATGAGCAGTTCTTC.

This clonotype showed up many times. V usage is TRBV5-1 and J usage is TRBJ1-6; the D gene is possibly TRBD1 (6 bases). Germline V gene data show CDR1 as SGHRS and CDR2 as YFSETQ. CDR3 length: 16 residues. V was cut by 4 bases and J by 7 bases, with 18 bases left in between. CDR3 DNA: TGCGCCAGCAGCCCATCATACTCGGGGGCGAATTCACCCCTCCACTTT. Amino acid sequence: CASSPSYSGANSPLHF.

V is TRBV30 and J is TRBJ2-7; D remains ambiguous. The CDR3 runs 14 residues. CDR1 and CDR2 from the germline V gene are GTSNPN and SVGIG (reference sequence). V was trimmed by 2 bases and J by 5 bases, leaving 16 bases between them. CDR3 in amino acids: CAWSSALFWHEQYF. The CDR3 DNA is TGTGCCTGGAGTAGCGCGTTGTTCTGGCACGAGCAGTACTTC.

This clonotype was seen a few times. The V and J genes are TRBV20-1 and TRBJ1-1; D is perhaps TRBD1 (5 bases). Germline V gene data show CDR1 as DFQATT and CDR2 as SNEGSKA (reference sequence). With 1 base removed from V and 4 bases from J, the gap between germline ends came to 16 bases. The CDR3 is 15 residues long. DNA of the CDR3: TGCAGTGCTAGAGGTGGGACCTCAAAAGGCACTGAAGCTTTCTTT. Protein sequence: CSARGGTSKGTEAFF.

This clonotype was observed at least ten times. The chain combines TRBV20-1 with TRBJ2-5, with 8 bases matching TRBD2. The CDR3 extends over 16 amino acids. Germline V gene sequence: CDR1 DFQATT, CDR2 SNEGSKA (reference sequence). The ends lost 1 base at V and 5 bases at J; junction bases unmatched: 12. As DNA, the CDR3 is TGCAGTGCTAGAGGATGGGGGCGGGGGGTCTCGGAGACCCAGTACTTC. It encodes CSARGWGRGVSETQYF.

This clonotype was seen at least ten times. This chain's CDR3 is CASSLTTERTYTGELFF. As DNA, the CDR3 is TGCGCCAGCAGCCTCACAACTGAGCGGACATACACCGGGGAGCTGTTTTTT. This chain uses TRBV4-1 with TRBJ2-2; D is possibly TRBD1 or TRBD2 (5 bases each). Trimming left V 4 bases short and J 3 bases short, with 18 bases between. CDR1 is MGHRA and CDR2 is YSYEKL in the germline V gene. The CDR3 sequence is 17 residues long.

There are many counts of this clonotype. CDR3 amino acids: CASSYSPGSNTGELFF. DNA for the CDR3: TGTGCCAGCAGTTACTCACCGGGGTCGAACACCGGGGAGCTGTTTTTT. J is TRBJ2-2 and V is TRBV6-5, with D perhaps matching TRBD2 (5 bases). The ends were cut back, 0 bases at V and 0 bases at J, with 8 bases in the middle. Looked up from germline, CDR1 is MNHEY and CDR2 is SVGAGI. CDR3 length: 16 amino acids.

Ten or more counts support this clonotype. The V call is TRBV5-6, the J call TRBJ2-5; no firm D call. Trimming removed 0 bases at V and 1 base at J, with 4 bases between. The CDR3 extends over 13 amino acids. CDR1 SGHDT and CDR2 YYEEEE come from the germline V gene. As DNA, the CDR3 is TGTGCCAGCAGCTTGGCTCTCCAAGAGACCCAGTACTTC. It encodes CASSLALQETQYF.

V gene TRBV5-6 combines with J gene TRBJ2-2; tentatively, D is TRBD1 (5 bases). Germline V CDR1 and CDR2: SGHDT, YYEEEE. This CDR3 has 15 amino acids. V was shortened by 4 bases and J by 6 bases, with 16 bases between the two germline ends. CDR3: CASSLRTDRAGELFF. The CDR3 DNA follows: TGTGCCAGCAGCCTCCGAACCGACAGAGCCGGGGAGCTGTTTTTT. The whole variable domain, remainder taken from reference TRBV5-6 and TRBJ2-2, is DAGVTQSPTHLIKTRGQQVTLRCSPKSGHDTVSWYQQALGQGPQFIFQYYEEEERQRGNFPDRFSGHQFPNYSSELNVNALLLGDSALYLCASSLRTDRAGELFFGEGSRLTVL.

V usage is TRBV5-5 and J usage is TRBJ2-7, with TRBD1 as a possible D gene (5 bases). Germline assignment: CDR1 SGHKS and CDR2 YYEKEE (reference sequence). The CDR3 has 14 residues. Trimming stripped 4 bases from V and 0 bases from J, with 11 bases between. The CDR3 is CASSPTGFSYEQYF. As DNA, the CDR3 is TGTGCCAGCAGCCCCACAGGTTTCTCCTACGAGCAGTACTTC.

This clonotype showed up just a few times. This chain links TRBV5-1 with TRBJ2-7; D may match TRBD1 or TRBD2 (6 bases each). Germline CDR1 reads SGHRS; CDR2 reads YFSETQ. Trimming took off 5 bases at V and 4 bases at J, with 19 bases between the two ends. The CDR3 spans 15 residues. CDR3 in amino acids: CASRRPGGDMYEQYF. The CDR3 DNA is TGCGCCAGCAGACGCCCCGGGGGCGATATGTACGAGCAGTACTTC.

This clonotype was seen more than once but under ten times. The V call is TRBV20-1, the J call TRBJ2-7; TRBD2 matches at 11 bases. The CDR3 contains 14 residues. Losses at the gene ends were 6 bases for V and 2 bases for J; bases not matched to a gene: 6. Germline V lookup: CDR1 DFQATT, CDR2 SNEGSKA (reference sequence). Here the CDR3 DNA reads TGCAGTGCCCTAGCGGGAGGCCAGCCCTACGAGCAGTACTTC. It yields the protein CSALAGGQPYEQYF.

The sample holds many counts of this clonotype. This chain connects TRBV2 to TRBJ2-1; TRBD2 agrees at 8 bases. Germline-derived CDR1 and CDR2 are SNHLY and FYNNEI. Losses at the gene ends were 8 bases for V and 4 bases for J; bases not matched to a gene: 7. This CDR3 spans 14 amino acids. The CDR3 here is CASGRLAGYNEQFF. CDR3 DNA: TGTGCCAGCGGGAGGCTAGCGGGTTACAATGAGCAGTTCTTC. The full variable domain, in which reference TRBV2 and TRBJ2-1 provide the parts outside the CDR3, is EPEVTQTPSHQVTQMGQEVILRCVPISNHLYFYWYRQILGQKVEFLVSFYNNEISEKSEIFDDQFSVERPDGSNFTLKIRSTKLEDSAMYFCASGRLAGYNEQFFGPGTRLTVL.

This clonotype appeared many times. The chain employs TRBV29-1 and TRBJ1-1; D is unclear. Germline V gene sequence: CDR1 SQVTM, CDR2 ANQGSEA. The CDR3 has 15 residues. Trimming took 6 bases from V and 0 from J, leaving 17 bases between them. As DNA, the CDR3 is TGCAGCGTGGCCCGACGGCCAGCCATGAACACTGAAGCTTTCTTT. The encoded protein is CSVARRPAMNTEAFF.

This clonotype showed up many times. The chain recombines TRBV27 with TRBJ2-3; possibly TRBD1 or TRBD2 for D (5 bases each). The ends were cut back, 6 bases at V and 8 bases at J, with 24 bases in the middle. Per germline, CDR1 MNHEY and CDR2 SMNVEV (reference sequence). The CDR3 totals 16 residues. The CDR3 DNA is TGTGCCAGCAGGCGCTTGGGGGAACTCTTACCAGCTACGCAGTATTTT. Translating it yields CASRRLGELLPATQYF.

The chain couples TRBV20-1 to TRBJ2-7; unclear D gene. V shed 3 bases and J shed 4 bases, with 7 bases lying between them. The CDR3 covers 11 residues. Germline V gene data show CDR1 as DFQATT and CDR2 as SNEGSKA (reference sequence). As DNA, the CDR3 is TGCAGTGCTAGTTCTGGGTACGAGCAGTACTTC. Protein sequence: CSASSGYEQYF.

In its sample, this clonotype was seen many times. The rearrangement joins TRBV7-9 to TRBJ2-1, with a weak D call TRBD2 (6 bases). This CDR3 comprises 15 residues. Deletions cut 5 bases from V and 6 bases from J, with 17 bases between. CDR1 is SEHNR and CDR2 is FQNEAQ in the germline V gene (reference sequence). CDR3 sequence (DNA): TGTGCCAGCAGCCTTGGGACTCACCCAGGCAATGAGCAGTTCTTC. Amino acids: CASSLGTHPGNEQFF.

This clonotype was found many times. The chain has TRBV29-1 and TRBJ2-1; 8 nucleotides match TRBD1. Germline-derived CDR1 and CDR2 are SQVTM and ANQGSEA. V was pared by 3 bases and J by 5 bases, with 12 bases of the junction left unmatched. CDR3 length: 16 amino acids. The CDR3 nucleotides are TGCAGCGTTGATGGCGTCTTGGGGACAGGTCACAATGAGCAGTTCTTC. It specifies CSVDGVLGTGHNEQFF.

Here the CDR3 reads CASSRTSGAVEQFF. CDR3 nucleotide sequence: TGTGCCAGCAGTAGGACTAGCGGGGCTGTCGAGCAGTTCTTC. The V gene is TRBV2, the J gene TRBJ2-1; 12 positions agree with TRBD2. This CDR3 comprises 14 residues. With 5 bases clipped from V and 10 bases from J, the junction kept 6 bases outside the gene matches. CDR1 and CDR2 from the germline V gene are SNHLY and FYNNEI.

This clonotype occurred many times. The rearrangement joins TRBV20-1 to TRBJ1-1; D is uncertain. The CDR3 sequence is 15 residues long. The V gene lost 3 bases and the J gene lost 1 base, with 15 bases spanning the gap. Per germline, CDR1 DFQATT and CDR2 SNEGSKA (reference sequence). The CDR3 reads CSASPLFSENTEAFF. As DNA, the CDR3 is TGCAGTGCTAGCCCCCTTTTCTCGGAGAACACTGAAGCTTTCTTT.

This sequence joins TRBV12-3 or TRBV12-4 and TRBJ1-5; possible D gene TRBD1, 5 bases. The germline V and J ends were trimmed by 7 bases and 7 bases, with 14 bases remaining between them. The CDR3 consists of 13 residues. CDR3 in amino acids: CASIPRANQPQHF. In nucleotides, the CDR3 is TGTGCCAGCATTCCCAGGGCCAACCAGCCCCAGCATTTT.

The chain carries TRBV3-1 and TRBJ1-4; D is undetermined. The length of the CDR3 is 12 residues. Trimming took off 4 bases at V and 8 bases at J, with 8 bases between the two ends. CDR1 is LGHDT, CDR2 YNNKEL, per germline (reference sequence). CDR3 DNA sequence: TGTGCCAGCAGCCCCGCCGGAGAAAAACTGTTTTTT. Its protein is CASSPAGEKLFF.